The T cell receptor beta chain under discussion was sequenced for a study of response to subunit inactivated influenza vaccine. Broader study findings: Only a handful of new T cells, the authors suggested, are recruited with each seasonal influenza vaccination.

Details on this clonotype: Its antigen is currently unknown.

MiXCR was run by TCRdb on the RT-PCR reads, yielding one entry per CDR3 protein. Of approximately 700,000 distinct CDR3 sequences listed, 15% to 17% are singletons. This clonotype was obtained from a man in his fifties who received an inactivated influenza vaccine. The specimen was PBMCs from blood, collected approximately 13 days after vaccination.

The CDR3 protein is CASSLSPSSGTDTQYF. CDR3 coding DNA: TGCGCCAGCAGCCTGTCGCCTTCTTCGGGCACAGATACGCAGTATTTT. This chain connects TRBV5-1 to TRBJ2-3; D gene uncertain. Looked up from germline, CDR1 is SGHRS and CDR2 is YFSETQ. This CDR3 comprises 16 residues. The V and J ends lost 4 bases and 1 base respectively, with 16 bases between them.